This T cell receptor beta chain originates from a study of post-analysis software for immune sequencing data. CDR1 is LNHDA and CDR2 is SQIVND in the germline V gene (reference sequence). The ends were cut back, 7 bases at V and 5 bases at J, with 14 bases in the middle. The CDR3 covers 14 residues. Comments on this clonotype: Its specificity is unknown.

Libraries were made from TCR beta cDNA, and they carried unique molecular identifiers. TCRdb redid the calling of the PCR reads with MiXCR, one entry per CDR3 protein. The sample consists of 380,000 or so distinct CDR3 sequences, roughly 36% of them appearing once. Whole-study results and caveats: Patients with multiple sclerosis recorded significantly lower normalized Chao1 diversity than controls, the study found. The five TRBV segments detected at higher frequency in patients than in controls included TRBV5-6, TRBV5-1 and TRBV20-1.

The sample taken for sequencing was blood. The chain uses TRBV19 and TRBJ1-4; TRBD1 is a possible D gene (5 bases). The receptor's source is a girl under 18 with multiple sclerosis. The CDR3 nucleotides are TGTGCCAGTACCCCGACAGATTTCAATGAAAAACTGTTTTTT. This encodes CASTPTDFNEKLFF.